The rows below give T cell receptor beta chains drawn from one sample of a study of blood T cell repertoires in COVID-19. TCRdb keeps only in-frame clones here, not all; method: immunoSEQ multiplex PCR. The sample lists 200,000 to 250,000 clones, 65% to 90% occurring once. The specimen was peripheral blood. These receptors were obtained from a woman between 45 and 65 years old with acute or convalescent COVID-19. CDR3s include the opening cysteine and the closing phenylalanine or tryptophan. The order of the fields is CDR3 length, D gene, V gene, clone size, J gene, CDR3 protein, CDR3 DNA. The D gene is left open where the match is weak. Rows may omit the clone size; those that give it use once, few, many or a size class.

length: 16; D: .; V: TRBV7-2; size: .; J: TRBJ1-3; CDR3: CASSFVRSGSGNTIYF; DNA: TGTGCCAGCAGCTTCGTTAGGTCAGGCTCTGGAAACACCATATATTTT
length: 15; D: .; V: TRBV20-1; size: once; J: TRBJ2-3; CDR3: CSASSLPDYTDTQYF; DNA: TGCAGTGCTAGTAGTCTCCCCGACTACACAGATACGCAGTATTTT
length: 16; D: .; V: TRBV5-5; size: .; J: TRBJ1-2; CDR3: CASSRAGGDANYGYTF; DNA: TGTGCCAGCAGTCGTGCTGGGGGCGATGCTAACTATGGCTACACCTTC
length: 14; D: TRBD1; V: TRBV6-5; size: few; J: TRBJ2-3; CDR3: CASSSRGRYDTQYF; DNA: TGTGCCAGCAGCTCAAGGGGGCGATACGATACGCAGTATTTT
length: 14; D: TRBD2; V: TRBV3-1/TRBV3-2; size: .; J: TRBJ2-7; CDR3: CASSQTGRRDEQYF; DNA: TGTGCCAGCAGCCAAACCGGGAGGCGGGACGAGCAGTACTTC
length: 17; D: TRBD2; V: TRBV7-2; size: .; J: TRBJ2-3; CDR3: CASSLDGLAGRTDTQYF; DNA: TGTGCCAGCAGCTTAGACGGACTAGCGGGGCGCACAGATACGCAGTATTTT
length: 15; D: TRBD1; V: TRBV29-1; size: .; J: TRBJ1-2; CDR3: CSVDAGGEVSYGYTF; DNA: TGCAGCGTTGACGCAGGGGGCGAAGTCTCTTATGGCTACACCTTC
length: 14; D: TRBD1; V: TRBV27; size: .; J: TRBJ2-1; CDR3: CASSLVGQDNEQFF; DNA: TGTGCCAGCAGTTTAGTAGGACAGGACAATGAGCAGTTCTTC
length: 17; D: .; V: TRBV28; size: .; J: TRBJ1-5; CDR3: CASSLRRGASGNQPQHF; DNA: TGTGCCAGCAGTTTACGTCGGGGGGCAAGCGGCAATCAGCCCCAGCATTTT
length: 15; D: TRBD2; V: TRBV5-4; size: .; J: TRBJ2-3; CDR3: CASSLDSGNTDTQYF; DNA: TGTGCCAGCAGCTTGGATAGCGGGAACACAGATACGCAGTATTTT
length: 14; D: .; V: TRBV11-2; size: .; J: TRBJ2-7; CDR3: CASSSSQGSYEQYF; DNA: TGTGCCAGCAGCTCATCGCAGGGTTCCTACGAGCAGTACTTC
length: 14; D: .; V: TRBV7-8; size: .; J: TRBJ1-3; CDR3: CASSLAQAGNTIYF; DNA: TGTGCCAGCAGCTTAGCCCAGGCTGGAAACACCATATATTTT
length: 15; D: .; V: TRBV9; size: .; J: TRBJ1-1; CDR3: CASSVAGTPDTEAFF; DNA: TGTGCCAGCAGCGTAGCTGGGACACCCGACACTGAAGCTTTCTTT
length: 14; D: TRBD1; V: TRBV2; size: once; J: TRBJ1-5; CDR3: CASSVQGAPQPQHF; DNA: TGTGCCAGCAGTGTACAGGGGGCGCCTCAGCCCCAGCATTTT
length: 17; D: TRBD2; V: TRBV5-1; size: few; J: TRBJ2-3; CDR3: CASSLDSGGPSTDTQYF; DNA: TGCGCCAGCAGCTTGGATAGCGGGGGTCCTAGCACAGATACGCAGTATTTT
length: 18; D: TRBD1; V: TRBV29-1; size: .; J: TRBJ1-2; CDR3: CSVGLRDRRSVVNYGYTF; DNA: TGCAGCGTTGGACTCCGGGACAGGAGAAGTGTCGTAAACTATGGCTACACCTTC
length: 15; D: TRBD1; V: TRBV28; size: .; J: TRBJ1-2; CDR3: CASSQSEGGGYGYTF; DNA: TGTGCCAGCAGTCAATCCGAAGGGGGCGGCTATGGCTACACCTTC
length: 15; D: TRBD1; V: TRBV11-3; size: .; J: TRBJ2-3; CDR3: CASSPRTGATDTQYF; DNA: TGTGCCAGCAGCCCGAGGACAGGGGCCACAGATACGCAGTATTTT
length: 14; D: .; V: TRBV27; size: .; J: TRBJ1-5; CDR3: CASSPDSPNQPQHF; DNA: TGTGCCAGCAGCCCGGACAGCCCCAATCAGCCCCAGCATTTT
length: 13; D: .; V: TRBV11-2; size: .; J: TRBJ1-1; CDR3: CASSVGLNTEAFF; DNA: TGTGCCAGCAGCGTCGGACTCAACACTGAAGCTTTCTTT
length: 12; D: .; V: TRBV7-2; size: .; J: TRBJ2-7; CDR3: CASSSTNVEQYF; DNA: TGTGCCAGCAGCTCCACTAACGTCGAGCAGTACTTC
length: 16; D: .; V: TRBV19; size: .; J: TRBJ2-2; CDR3: CASSQKGRRDTGELFF; DNA: TGTGCCAGTAGCCAAAAGGGGCGAAGGGACACCGGGGAGCTGTTTTTT
length: 21; D: .; V: TRBV19; size: .; J: TRBJ2-3; CDR3: CASSPARVAVVLKTSTDTQYF; DNA: TGTGCCAGTAGTCCCGCTCGAGTAGCGGTCGTGTTGAAAACTAGCACAGATACGCAGTATTTT
length: 16; D: TRBD1; V: TRBV4-1; size: .; J: TRBJ1-2; CDR3: CASSQEGTGDNYGYTF; DNA: TGCGCCAGCAGCCAAGAAGGGACAGGGGATAACTATGGCTACACCTTC
length: 13; D: TRBD1; V: TRBV6-5; size: .; J: TRBJ1-2; CDR3: CAIMDRGTGGYTF; DNA: TGTGCCATCATGGACAGGGGTACAGGTGGCTACACCTTC
length: 13; D: TRBD1; V: TRBV5-3; size: few; J: TRBJ1-2; CDR3: CARSLDRVEGYTF; DNA: TGTGCCAGAAGCCTCGACAGGGTAGAAGGCTACACCTTC
length: 10; D: .; V: TRBV5-3; size: .; J: TRBJ1-2; CDR3: CARSAEGYTF; DNA: TGTGCCAGAAGCGCCGAGGGCTACACCTTC
length: 11; D: TRBD1; V: TRBV12-3/TRBV12-4; size: once; J: TRBJ1-1; CDR3: CASIQGVEAFF; DNA: TGTGCCAGCATCCAGGGGGTAGAAGCTTTCTTT
length: 15; D: TRBD1; V: TRBV15; size: .; J: TRBJ1-2; CDR3: CATSRDLGQEEGYTF; DNA: TGTGCCACCAGCAGAGATCTGGGACAGGAAGAAGGCTACACCTTC
length: 16; D: .; V: TRBV11-2; size: once; J: TRBJ2-1; CDR3: CASSPSTPRGPNEQFF; DNA: TGTGCCAGCAGCCCATCGACTCCACGAGGCCCCAATGAGCAGTTCTTC